Here is one T cell receptor (beta chain) with its context. Its antigen is unknown. This sample was included in a study of identifying expanded T cells in peripheral blood. Findings of the study overall: Over two and four weeks, about 15 and 19 clones changed, versus roughly 1.2 between replicates. Across healthy donors, higher total template counts meant significantly greater roughly 2-week count variance.

The repertoire was sequenced with immunoSEQ multiplex PCR; TCRdb's copy has only in-frame clones and lacks some. In the table there are around 50,000 clones, around 90% of which are singletons. Germline V gene data show CDR1 as SGHDT and CDR2 as YYEEEE. Trimming shortened V by 0 bases and J by 1 base, and 8 bases separated the two germline ends. This CDR3 is built from 16 residues. During the collection period, no donor immune events like infections were recorded. This sequence originates from a person between 18 and 75 years old in good health. The specimen was blood. The chain has TRBV5-6 and TRBJ2-6; D ambiguous. CDR3 amino acids: CASSLDLGSGANVLTF. The CDR3 DNA reads as TGTGCCAGCAGCTTGGATCTCGGGTCTGGGGCCAACGTCCTGACTTTC. The full variable domain, rest sourced from reference TRBV5-6 and TRBJ2-6, is DAGVTQSPTHLIKTRGQQVTLRCSPKSGHDTVSWYQQALGQGPQFIFQYYEEEERQRGNFPDRFSGHQFPNYSSELNVNALLLGDSALYLCASSLDLGSGANVLTFGAGSRLTVL.